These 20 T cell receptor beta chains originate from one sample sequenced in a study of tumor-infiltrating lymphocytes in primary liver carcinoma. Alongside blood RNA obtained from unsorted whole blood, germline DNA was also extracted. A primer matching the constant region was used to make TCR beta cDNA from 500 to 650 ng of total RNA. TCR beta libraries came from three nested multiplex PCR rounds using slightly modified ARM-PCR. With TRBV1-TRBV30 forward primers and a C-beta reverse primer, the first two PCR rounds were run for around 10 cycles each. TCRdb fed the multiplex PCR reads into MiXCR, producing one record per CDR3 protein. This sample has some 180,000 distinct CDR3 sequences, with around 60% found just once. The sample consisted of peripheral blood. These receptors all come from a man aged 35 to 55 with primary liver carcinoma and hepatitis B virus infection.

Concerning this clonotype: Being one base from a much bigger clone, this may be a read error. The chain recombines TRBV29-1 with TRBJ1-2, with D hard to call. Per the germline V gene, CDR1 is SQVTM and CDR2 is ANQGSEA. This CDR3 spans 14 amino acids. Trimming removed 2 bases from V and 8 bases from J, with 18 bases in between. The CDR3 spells CSVEYRAARRGYTF. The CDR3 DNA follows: TGCAGCGTTGAATATCGGGCAGCGAGGCGCGGCTACACCTTC.

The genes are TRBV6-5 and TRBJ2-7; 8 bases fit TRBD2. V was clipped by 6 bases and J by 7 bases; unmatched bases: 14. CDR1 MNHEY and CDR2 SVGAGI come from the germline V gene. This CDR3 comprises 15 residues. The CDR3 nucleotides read TGTGCCAGCAGGCTGCTAGCGGGTGGGGATCGGGAGCAGTACTTC. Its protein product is CASRLLAGGDREQYF.

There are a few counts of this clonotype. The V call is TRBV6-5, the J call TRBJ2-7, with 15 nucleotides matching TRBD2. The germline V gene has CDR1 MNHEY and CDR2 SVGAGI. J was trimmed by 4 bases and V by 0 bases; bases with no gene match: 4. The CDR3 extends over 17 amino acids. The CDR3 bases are TGTGCCAGCAGTTACTCGACCGGACTAGCGGGAGGGTACGAGCAGTACTTC. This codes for CASSYSTGLAGGYEQYF.

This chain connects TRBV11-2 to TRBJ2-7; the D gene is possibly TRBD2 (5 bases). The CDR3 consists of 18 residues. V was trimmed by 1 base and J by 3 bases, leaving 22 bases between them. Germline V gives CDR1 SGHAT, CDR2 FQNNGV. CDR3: CASSLGPNLEGYRYEQYF. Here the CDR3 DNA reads TGTGCCAGCAGCTTAGGGCCCAATCTAGAGGGATACCGCTACGAGCAGTACTTC. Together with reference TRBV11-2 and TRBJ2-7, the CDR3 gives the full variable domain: EAGVAQSPRYKIIEKRQSVAFWCNPISGHATLYWYQQILGQGPKLLIQFQNNGVVDDSQLPKDRFSAERLKGVDSTLKIQPAKLEDSAVYLCASSLGPNLEGYRYEQYFGPGTRLTVT.

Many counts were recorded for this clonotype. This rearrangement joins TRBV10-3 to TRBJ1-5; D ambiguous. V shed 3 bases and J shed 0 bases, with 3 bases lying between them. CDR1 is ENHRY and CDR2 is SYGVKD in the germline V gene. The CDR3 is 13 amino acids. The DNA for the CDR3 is TGTGCCATCAGTGAAAATAGCAATCAGCCCCAGCATTTT. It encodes CAISENSNQPQHF.

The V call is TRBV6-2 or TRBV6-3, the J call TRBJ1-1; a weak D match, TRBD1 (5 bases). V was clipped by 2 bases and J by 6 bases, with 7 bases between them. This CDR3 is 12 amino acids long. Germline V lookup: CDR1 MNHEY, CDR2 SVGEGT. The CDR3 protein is CASSYRGPEAFF. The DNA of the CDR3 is TGTGCCAGCAGTTACAGGGGCCCTGAAGCTTTCTTT.

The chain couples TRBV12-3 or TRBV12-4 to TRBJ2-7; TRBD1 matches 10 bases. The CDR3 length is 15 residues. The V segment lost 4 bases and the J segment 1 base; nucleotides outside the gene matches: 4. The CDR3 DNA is TGTGCCAGCAGTTCCGGGACAGGGGCGTCCTACGAGCAGTACTTC. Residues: CASSSGTGASYEQYF.

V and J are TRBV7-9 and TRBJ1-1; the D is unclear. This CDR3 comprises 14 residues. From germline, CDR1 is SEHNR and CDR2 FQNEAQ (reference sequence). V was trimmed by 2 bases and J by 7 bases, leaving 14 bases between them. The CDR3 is CASSLSQNSGEAFF. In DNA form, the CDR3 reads TGTGCCAGCAGCTTATCCCAGAACTCGGGTGAAGCTTTCTTT.

CDR3 coding DNA: TGTGTTAGCAGCTTAGTATTAGCGGGATCTTTAGAACCCTCTCCCAATGAGCAGTTCTTC. Its translation is CVSSLVLAGSLEPSPNEQFF. The V and J genes are TRBV11-2 and TRBJ2-1; 8 nucleotides align to TRBD2. Germline CDR1 SGHAT, CDR2 FQNNGV. This CDR3 has 20 amino acids.

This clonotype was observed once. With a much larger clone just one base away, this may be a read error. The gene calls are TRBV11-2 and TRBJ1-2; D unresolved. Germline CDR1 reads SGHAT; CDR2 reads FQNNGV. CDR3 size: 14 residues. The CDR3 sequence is CASSLEGSFYVYTF. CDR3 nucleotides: TGTGCCAGCAGCTTAGAAGGCAGTTTCTATGTCTACACCTTC.

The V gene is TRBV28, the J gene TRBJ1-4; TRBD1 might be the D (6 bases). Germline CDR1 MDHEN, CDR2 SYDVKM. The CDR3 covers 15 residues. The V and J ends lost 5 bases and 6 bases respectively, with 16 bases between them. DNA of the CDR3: TGTGCCAGCAGTCCGACCGACAGGCATCATGAAAAACTGTTTTTT. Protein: CASSPTDRHHEKLFF.

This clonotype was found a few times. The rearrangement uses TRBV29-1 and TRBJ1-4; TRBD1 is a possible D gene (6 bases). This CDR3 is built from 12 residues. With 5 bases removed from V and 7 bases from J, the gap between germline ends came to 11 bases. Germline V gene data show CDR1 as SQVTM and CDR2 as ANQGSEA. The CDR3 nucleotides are TGCAGCGTTACAGGGTTGGGTGAAAAACTGTTTTTT. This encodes CSVTGLGEKLFF.

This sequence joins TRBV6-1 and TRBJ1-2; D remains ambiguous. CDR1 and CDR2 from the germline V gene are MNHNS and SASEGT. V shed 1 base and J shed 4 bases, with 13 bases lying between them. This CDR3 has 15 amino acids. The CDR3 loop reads CASSEDRAAFYGYTF. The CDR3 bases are TGTGCCAGCAGTGAAGACCGTGCTGCCTTCTATGGCTACACCTTC.

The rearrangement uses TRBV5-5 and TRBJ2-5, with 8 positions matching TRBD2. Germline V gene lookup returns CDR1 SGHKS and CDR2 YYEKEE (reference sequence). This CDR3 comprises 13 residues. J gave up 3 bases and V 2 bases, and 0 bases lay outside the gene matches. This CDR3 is CASSFSGKETQYF. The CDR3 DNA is TGTGCCAGCAGCTTTAGCGGGAAAGAGACCCAGTACTTC.

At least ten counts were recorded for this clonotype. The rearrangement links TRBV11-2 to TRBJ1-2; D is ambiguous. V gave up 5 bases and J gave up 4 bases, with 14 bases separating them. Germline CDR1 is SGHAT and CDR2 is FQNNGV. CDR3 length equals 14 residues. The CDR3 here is CASSVAPMSYGYTF. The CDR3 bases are TGTGCCAGCAGCGTAGCCCCAATGAGCTATGGCTACACCTTC.

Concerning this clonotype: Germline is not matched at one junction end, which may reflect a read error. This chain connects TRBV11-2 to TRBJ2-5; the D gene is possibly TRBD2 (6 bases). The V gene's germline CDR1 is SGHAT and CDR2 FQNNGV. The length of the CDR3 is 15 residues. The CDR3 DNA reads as TGTGCCAGCAGCCCTTGGACCTACACGGGAGAGGCCCAGTACTTC. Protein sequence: CASSPWTYTGEAQYF.

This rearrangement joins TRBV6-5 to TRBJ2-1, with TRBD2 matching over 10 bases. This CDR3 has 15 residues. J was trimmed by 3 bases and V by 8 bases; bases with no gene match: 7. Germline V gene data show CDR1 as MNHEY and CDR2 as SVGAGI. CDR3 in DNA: TGTGCCAGCGGTAGACTAGCGGGCTACTACAATGAGCAGTTCTTC. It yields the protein CASGRLAGYYNEQFF.

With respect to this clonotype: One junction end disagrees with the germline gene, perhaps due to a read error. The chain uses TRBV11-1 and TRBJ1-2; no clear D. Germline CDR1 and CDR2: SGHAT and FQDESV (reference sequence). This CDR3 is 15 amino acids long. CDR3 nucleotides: TGTGCCAGCAGCTTAGCAGGACCGGCGAGGCGTGGCTACATCTTC. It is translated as CASSLAGPARRGYIF.

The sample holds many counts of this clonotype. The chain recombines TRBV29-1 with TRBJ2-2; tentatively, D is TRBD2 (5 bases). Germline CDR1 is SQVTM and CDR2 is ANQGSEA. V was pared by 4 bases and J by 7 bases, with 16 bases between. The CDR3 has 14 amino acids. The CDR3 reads CSVGSGTTYGELFF. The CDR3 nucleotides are TGCAGCGTTGGGTCGGGAACCACTTACGGGGAGCTGTTTTTT.

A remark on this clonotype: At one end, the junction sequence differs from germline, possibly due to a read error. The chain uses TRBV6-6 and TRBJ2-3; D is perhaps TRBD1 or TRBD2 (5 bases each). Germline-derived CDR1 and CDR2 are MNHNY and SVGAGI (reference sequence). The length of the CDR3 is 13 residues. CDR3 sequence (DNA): TGTGCCAGCAGTTGGGGGAGCACAGGTACGCAGTATTTT. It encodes CASSWGSTGTQYF.